The 30 T cell receptor beta chains below all came from one sample that was sequenced in a study of T cell repertoires in cytomegalovirus infection. Each CDR3 protein is one row after TCRdb ran MiXCR on the reads. The sample contains hundreds of thousands of distinct CDR3 sequences, about a tenth of which appear only once. Sequenced sample: PBMCs. These receptor sequences come from a human donor in good health (CMV status not recorded). Some clones in this sample may be carry-over from other donors' samples.

This clonotype was counted ten times or more. The chain joins TRBV29-1 to TRBJ1-3; weak D call: TRBD1 (6 bases). The CDR3 loop spans 13 amino acids. The germline gives CDR1 SQVTM, CDR2 ANQGSEA. Trimming pared 3 bases from V and 2 bases from J, leaving 8 bases between. The CDR3 sequence is CSVDHRAGNTIYF. The DNA of the CDR3 is TGCAGCGTTGACCACAGGGCTGGAAACACCATATATTTT.

This clonotype was counted at least ten times. The V and J genes are TRBV28 and TRBJ1-2, with TRBD1 matching over 9 bases. This CDR3 region has 14 residues. Trimming took 6 bases from V and 8 from J; bases not matched to a gene: 10. The V gene's germline CDR1 is MDHEN and CDR2 SYDVKM. CDR3 sequence reads: CASSLTGGSGGYTF. CDR3 bases: TGTGCCAGCAGCTTGACAGGGGGTTCGGGGGGCTACACCTTC.

V and J are TRBV20-1 and TRBJ2-5; D could derive from TRBD1 or TRBD2 (5 bases each). Germline CDR1 reads DFQATT; CDR2 reads SNEGSKA (reference sequence). There are 15 residues in the CDR3. V dropped 0 bases and J dropped 5 bases, with 16 bases sitting between them. In nucleotides, the CDR3 is TGCAGTGCTAGAGATATCGATCAGGGAGCGGAGACCCAGTACTTC. This gives the protein CSARDIDQGAETQYF.

This clonotype was seen many times. The chain joins TRBV2 to TRBJ2-2; TRBD1 matches 9 bases. Germline-derived CDR1 and CDR2 are SNHLY and FYNNEI. Trimming cost V 6 bases and J 4 bases; bases outside gene matches: 6. CDR3 size: 15 residues. CDR3 protein: CASRVGQGLTGELFF. The CDR3 region has the DNA TGTGCCAGCAGGGTGGGACAGGGTCTCACCGGGGAGCTGTTTTTT.

This clonotype came up many times. The V call is TRBV20-1, the J call TRBJ2-1; TRBD2 matches 10 bases. V lost 3 bases and J lost 3; bases outside the gene matches: 5. The CDR3 has 15 amino acids. Germline V gives CDR1 DFQATT, CDR2 SNEGSKA (reference sequence). CDR3 in amino acids: CSASRLAGDYNEQFF. The CDR3 DNA follows: TGCAGTGCTAGTAGGCTAGCGGGGGACTACAATGAGCAGTTCTTC.

In its sample, this clonotype was seen many times. V is TRBV29-1 and J is TRBJ1-4, with TRBD1 as a possible D gene (5 bases). Germline V CDR1 and CDR2: SQVTM, ANQGSEA. There are 12 residues in the CDR3. V gave up 6 bases and J gave up 4 bases, with 9 bases separating them. Written as DNA, the CDR3 is TGCAGCGTGGGACGGAGTAATGAAAAACTGTTTTTT. Its translation: CSVGRSNEKLFF.

This clonotype came up many times. This sequence joins TRBV6-1 and TRBJ2-7, with a weak D call TRBD1 (6 bases). The CDR3 is 15 amino acids. CDR1 and CDR2 from the germline V gene are MNHNS and SASEGT. Trimming pared 4 bases from V and 0 bases from J, leaving 13 bases between. The CDR3 region is CASSVGTPVSYEQYV. In nucleotides, the CDR3 is TGTGCCAGCAGTGTGGGGACACCAGTCTCCTACGAGCAGTACGTC.

This clonotype was seen at least ten times. V usage is TRBV28 and J usage is TRBJ2-5; no clear D gene. The V end was cut by 6 bases, the J end by 5 bases, with 10 bases between. CDR1 and CDR2 from the germline V gene are MDHEN and SYDVKM. The CDR3 covers 12 residues. The CDR3 nucleotides are TGTGCCAGCAGATCCTCGCGGGAGACCCAGTACTTC. Translating gives CASRSSRETQYF.

The rearrangement joins TRBV20-1 to TRBJ1-5; D not certain. Germline lookup yields CDR1 DFQATT and CDR2 SNEGSKA (reference sequence). The CDR3 contains 14 residues. V shed 5 bases and J shed 2 bases, with 13 bases lying between them. The CDR3 reads CSAVLVMGNQPQHF. The DNA of the CDR3 is TGCAGTGCTGTGCTTGTCATGGGCAATCAGCCCCAGCATTTT.

This clonotype was observed many times. V and J are TRBV20-1 and TRBJ2-5; 9 nucleotides line up with TRBD1. Germline lookup yields CDR1 DFQATT and CDR2 SNEGSKA (reference sequence). With 1 base clipped from V and 5 bases from J, the junction kept 8 bases outside the gene matches. This CDR3 is built from 15 residues. The CDR3 is CSARAPTGGTETQYF. The CDR3 DNA sequence: TGCAGTGCTAGAGCTCCAACAGGGGGCACGGAGACCCAGTACTTC.

This clonotype has a count of ten or more. The germline gene is not matched at one end of the junction; a read error may be the cause. CDR3 in DNA: TGTGCTAGCAGCCCGGGACAGTTCTACAATGAGCAGTTCTTC. Translating gives CASSPGQFYNEQFF. This chain joins TRBV7-7 and TRBJ2-1, with 7 bases that match TRBD1. Looked up from germline, CDR1 is SSHAT and CDR2 is FNYEAQ (reference sequence). CDR3 size: 14 residues.

This clonotype has ten or more counts. The chain has TRBV7-9 and TRBJ2-7; D may match TRBD1 or TRBD2 (6 bases each). Between the trimmed V and J ends, which lost 4 bases and 6 bases, there was a span of 10 bases. The germline gives CDR1 SEHNR, CDR2 FQNEAQ (reference sequence). The CDR3 is 12 residues long. The CDR3 protein is CASSSGGGEQYF. CDR3 DNA sequence: TGTGCCAGCAGCTCTGGAGGGGGCGAGCAGTACTTC.

This clonotype was counted at least ten times. DNA for the CDR3: TGTGCCAGCAGTAACAGTGGACAGCCCGACTACGAGCAGTACTTC. Its protein product is CASSNSGQPDYEQYF. The gene calls are TRBV5-6 and TRBJ2-7, with a tentative D call TRBD1 (6 bases). Germline CDR1 reads SGHDT; CDR2 reads YYEEEE. The CDR3 contains 15 residues. The germline V and J ends were trimmed by 5 bases and 3 bases, with 18 bases remaining between them.

This clonotype was seen ten or more times. CDR3 sequence reads: CAISEGGKNIQYF. The CDR3 nucleotides are TGTGCCATCAGTGAAGGGGGCAAAAACATTCAGTACTTC. The rearrangement joins TRBV10-3 to TRBJ2-4; D might be TRBD1 (6 bases). This CDR3 contains 13 residues. Germline V gene lookup returns CDR1 ENHRY and CDR2 SYGVKD. Trimming pared 3 bases from V and 3 bases from J, leaving 6 bases between.

DNA of the CDR3: TGTGGGGCCAGAAGGGACATCTCTGGAAACACCATATATTTT. Its protein product is CGARRDISGNTIYF. J is TRBJ1-3 and V is TRBV7-9; tentatively, D is TRBD1 (6 bases). The germline V gene has CDR1 SEHNR and CDR2 FQNEAQ (reference sequence). This CDR3 contains 14 residues.

This clonotype was detected many times. The chain employs TRBV7-2 and TRBJ2-3, with 10 bases lining up with TRBD1. Germline V gene lookup returns CDR1 SGHTA and CDR2 FQGNSA. Unmatched junction bases numbered 8, after V lost 6 bases and J lost 5 bases. The CDR3 sequence is 15 residues long. This CDR3 is CASSPSWTGGDTQYF. CDR3 DNA sequence: TGTGCCAGCAGTCCCAGTTGGACAGGGGGAGATACGCAGTATTTT. The whole variable domain, remainder taken from reference TRBV7-2 and TRBJ2-3, is GAGVSQSPSNKVTEKGKDVELRCDPISGHTALYWYRQSLGQGLEFLIYFQGNSAPDKSGLPSDRFSAERTGGSVSTLTIQRTQQEDSAVYLCASSPSWTGGDTQYFGPGTRLTVL.

At least ten counts were recorded for this clonotype. V gene TRBV7-2 combines with J gene TRBJ2-5; 10 bases are a match to TRBD2. Per germline, CDR1 SGHTA and CDR2 FQGNSA. This CDR3 has 15 amino acids. With 2 bases clipped from V and 7 bases from J, the junction kept 7 bases outside the gene matches. This CDR3 is CASSLTSGAPGTQYF. CDR3 DNA: TGTGCCAGCAGCTTAACTAGCGGGGCGCCCGGGACCCAGTACTTC.

The CDR3 here is CASSLLAANNEQFF. The CDR3 DNA follows: TGTGCCAGCAGCTTATTAGCGGCAAACAATGAGCAGTTCTTC. The chain recombines TRBV7-9 with TRBJ2-1; D possibly corresponds to TRBD2 (6 bases). The CDR3 loop spans 14 amino acids. The germline CDR1 and CDR2 sequences are SEHNR and FQNEAQ (reference sequence). V was cut by 2 bases and J by 5 bases, with 10 bases left in between.

The sample holds many counts of this clonotype. The genes are TRBV7-8 and TRBJ1-5; D is uncertain. Trimming took off 1 base at V and 4 bases at J, with 5 bases between the two ends. The V gene's germline CDR1 is SGHVS and CDR2 FQNEAQ. The CDR3 is 13 amino acids. The CDR3 is CASSLGRNQPQHF. The CDR3 DNA sequence: TGTGCCAGCAGCTTAGGCCGAAATCAGCCCCAGCATTTT.

The CDR3 DNA sequence: TGCAGTGCTAGACCCCAGACAGGGAACACTGAAGCTTTCTTT. Protein product: CSARPQTGNTEAFF. This rearrangement joins TRBV20-1 to TRBJ1-1, with a possible D match to TRBD1 (6 bases). The germline V gene has CDR1 DFQATT and CDR2 SNEGSKA (reference sequence). The CDR3 spans 14 residues. With 2 bases removed from V and 1 base from J, the gap between germline ends came to 11 bases.

At least ten counts were recorded for this clonotype. J is TRBJ2-6 and V is TRBV6-1; D might be TRBD1 (6 bases). Germline loops: CDR1 MNHNS, CDR2 SASEGT. V was clipped by 7 bases and J by 0 bases, with 19 bases between them. The CDR3 consists of 18 residues. The CDR3: CASTPRTAQSSGANVLTF. As DNA, the CDR3 is TGTGCCAGCACCCCTAGGACAGCCCAGAGCTCTGGGGCCAACGTCCTGACTTTC.

The sample holds many counts of this clonotype. The genes are TRBV7-8 and TRBJ1-2; TRBD1 matches at 8 bases. Unmatched junction bases numbered 4, after V lost 5 bases and J lost 2 bases. The CDR3 has 14 residues. Germline CDR1 SGHVS, CDR2 FQNEAQ. CDR3 residues: CASSLGQGNYGYTF. DNA of the CDR3: TGTGCCAGCAGCCTCGGACAGGGAAACTATGGCTACACCTTC.

This clonotype was detected ten times or more. This rearrangement joins TRBV19 to TRBJ1-3, with 7 positions matching TRBD1. The J segment lost 1 base and the V segment lost 5 bases, leaving 11 bases of the junction unmatched. The CDR3 consists of 17 residues. Germline V CDR1 and CDR2: LNHDA, SQIVND (reference sequence). The CDR3 DNA follows: TGTGCCAGTAGTCTCTCACAGGGGAAAAGGTCTGGAAACACCATATATTTT. This encodes CASSLSQGKRSGNTIYF. Using reference TRBV19 and TRBJ1-3 for the parts outside the CDR3, the full variable domain is DGGITQSPKYLFRKEGQNVTLSCEQNLNHDAMYWYRQDPGQGLRLIYYSQIVNDFQKGDIAEGYSVSREKKESFPLTVTSAQKNPTAFYLCASSLSQGKRSGNTIYFGEGSWLTVV.

The sample holds many counts of this clonotype. This chain links TRBV6-5 with TRBJ1-5; D remains unclear. Germline loops: CDR1 MNHEY, CDR2 SVGAGI. The V end lost 0 bases, the J end lost 8 bases, and 11 bases lay between the germline ends. CDR3 length equals 14 residues. CDR3 DNA sequence: TGTGCCAGCAGTTACTCGGGTGGAAGTGAGCCCCAGCATTTT. Translating gives CASSYSGGSEPQHF.

The sample holds many counts of this clonotype. Written as DNA, the CDR3 is TGTGCCAGCAGTCGTGGGACAGGGGGCTGGGAGACCCAGTACTTC. It encodes CASSRGTGGWETQYF. This chain links TRBV12-3 or TRBV12-4 with TRBJ2-5, with 12 bases identical to TRBD1. Losses at the gene ends were 5 bases for V and 5 bases for J; bases not matched to a gene: 6. The CDR3 spans 15 residues.

This clonotype appeared many times. The chain links TRBV5-6 to TRBJ2-1, with D perhaps matching TRBD1 (6 bases). Germline V gene lookup returns CDR1 SGHDT and CDR2 YYEEEE. Trimming left V 0 bases short and J 3 bases short, with 13 bases between. The CDR3 spans 16 residues. CDR3 nucleotides: TGTGCCAGCAGCTTGGACCTGGACAGCTTCTACAATGAGCAGTTCTTC. Protein: CASSLDLDSFYNEQFF. Complete variable domain (other parts from reference TRBV5-6 and TRBJ2-1): DAGVTQSPTHLIKTRGQQVTLRCSPKSGHDTVSWYQQALGQGPQFIFQYYEEEERQRGNFPDRFSGHQFPNYSSELNVNALLLGDSALYLCASSLDLDSFYNEQFFGPGTRLTVL.

This clonotype showed up many times. The chain recombines TRBV5-1 with TRBJ2-2, with TRBD2 as a possible D gene (5 bases). The CDR3 covers 15 residues. Per germline, CDR1 SGHRS and CDR2 YFSETQ. Trimming removed 0 bases from V and 5 bases from J, with 11 bases in between. The CDR3 DNA reads as TGCGCCAGCAGCTTGGTGGGCGCGGGTACCGGGGAGCTGTTTTTT. It codes for CASSLVGAGTGELFF.

This clonotype was picked up a small number of times. The chain employs TRBV20-1 and TRBJ1-5; D ambiguous. The germline V and J ends were trimmed by 4 bases and 0 bases, with 4 bases remaining between them. Per germline, CDR1 DFQATT and CDR2 SNEGSKA (reference sequence). The CDR3 contains 12 residues. The CDR3 loop is CSAIDSNQPQHF. The DNA of the CDR3 is TGCAGTGCTATAGATAGCAATCAGCCCCAGCATTTT.

This clonotype showed up many times. Written as DNA, the CDR3 is TGTGCCAGCAGCCCTACAGGGAACTACGAGCAGTACTTC. It translates to CASSPTGNYEQYF. The chain is built from TRBV7-8 and TRBJ2-7; D is possibly TRBD1 (6 bases). This CDR3 is 13 amino acids long. Germline CDR1 SGHVS, CDR2 FQNEAQ. Trimming removed 5 bases from V and 3 bases from J, with 11 bases in between.

This clonotype came up many times. This chain uses TRBV19 with TRBJ2-6; D unresolved. This CDR3 spans 15 amino acids. V lost 7 bases, J lost 0 bases, and 10 bases lay in between. Germline V gives CDR1 LNHDA, CDR2 SQIVND (reference sequence). The CDR3 loop is CASKVSGSGANVLTF. Written as DNA, the CDR3 is TGTGCCAGTAAGGTGTCGGGCTCTGGGGCCAACGTCCTGACTTTC.